This T cell receptor beta chain was recovered during a study of shared clonotypes between healthy human individuals (dated by TCRdb to 2020 to 2022). About the study as a whole: Three men and two women, aged 18 to 49 years, made up the cohort. Per donor, three plates each were used for CD4 naive and CD4 memory, two for CD8 naive, and one for CD8 memory. To estimate repertoire size and how much clonotype sharing occurs between individuals, the study deeply sequenced the blood TCR repertoires of about five healthy adults. Different laboratories and diverse techniques were used to prepare libraries and sequence TCR repertoires, to increase sequencing depth and limit assay-specific biases. Leukapheresis yielded between about 0.94 and 10 billion PBMCs per donor.

A note on this clone: There is no known antigen for this receptor. No clone much larger than this one lies a single base away; base qualities are absent.

Trimmed from V: 2 bases; trimmed from J: 5 bases; junction bases lacking a gene match: 3. Including the terminal cysteine and phenylalanine, the CDR3 comprises 15 residues. The only DNA kept is the CDR3, 45 bases in frame from the first base. From a lookup of the germline V gene, CDR1 and CDR2 are MGHDK and SYGVNS. TCR CDR3 regions were amplified from genomic DNA by multiplex PCR using the deep immunoSEQ assay. Extracted genomic DNA from each cell subset was spread evenly across all wells of several immunoSEQ 96-well plates, with each plate serving as a replicate. For sorted subsets, each replicate PCR was loaded with roughly 200 ng genomic DNA, equivalent to some 31,000 T cell genomes. Purified libraries were quantified with a Qubit 3.0 fluorometer, sized on a Bioanalyzer 2100, and re-quantified with the KAPA Library Quantification kit. Each immunoSEQ 96-well plate was sequenced on its own single-read 150-cycle Illumina NextSeq 550 flow cell. On the authors' methods: Because only junctional sequences without quality scores were contained in the immunoSEQ output, filtering matching that applied to full-length reads could not be performed. To assign V/J genes and CDR3, sequences were annotated against IMGT germline references using PyIR, a Python wrapper for IgBLAST v1.9. Reads were filtered out if the reads had weak V/J assignments (E-value above 1e-6), no CDR3, stop codons, out-of-frame junctions, or ambiguous translated residues. V3J clonotypes were defined as sequences sharing the same inferred V gene, J gene, and CDR3 amino acid sequence. Percentage overlap between repertoires was computed as shared unique clonotypes divided by the size of the smaller repertoire. Richness of each repertoire was evaluated using RTK rarefaction, the Chao1 estimator, and Recon v2.1 estimates of unobserved clonotypes. Generation probabilities were computed with OLGA for all TCRbeta clonotypes obtained by the gDNA method from four donors. The table was pulled from immuneACCESS by TCRdb, which kept in-frame rearrangements only. Such tables lose some clones; where checked, under half of the loss comes from unresolved V genes, and the rest has no known cause. Clonal size and the V and J genes are those of that table, whereas D and trimming came from the DNA. The sample table lists hundreds of thousands of clones, 96% of them with a count of one. Jointly, the top ten make up roughly 0.23% of the sample.

For the CD8 naive samples, CD45RO-negative cells were positively selected for CCR7, yielding a CD45RA+CCR7+ population from which TemRA cells were excluded. The donors were healthy, HIV-negative adults who had no recently reported acute infections or vaccinations. Every donor was a Caucasian adult living in Nashville, Tennessee, USA. After blood collection by leukapheresis, PBMCs were isolated using Ficoll-Histopaque density gradient centrifugation and then cryopreserved in the vapor phase of liquid nitrogen. Purity and quantity of every magnetically sorted T cell population were checked by analytical flow cytometry. Each sorted fraction had its genomic DNA isolated and then quantified by UV absorbance on a Nanodrop 2000c. The study at large found these results: Sampling was limited to blood, and TCR repertoires in tissue likely differ from TCR repertoires in blood. Pairwise subsampling indicated that sequencing depth was expected to affect the degree of clonotype sharing among donors. Even with the large sequencing depth, rarefaction of the sorted-subset datasets indicated that sequencing was incomplete. Because the study included only a small number of donors, the genetic and exposure-history diversity represented was limited. Roughly 5% of naive CD4, 3% to 3.5% of naive CD8, approximately 2% of memory CD4, and about 0.4% of memory CD8 clonotypes were shared across a few donors. Estimated clonotype richness was generally larger for naive than for memory subsets. Compared with non-shared clonotypes, the clonotypes found in all four sorted-subset donors had higher generation probabilities.

This clonotype originated in a man aged 30 to 45 in good health. Recombination joined TRBV25-1 with TRBJ2-1, with 10 central nucleotides matching TRBD1. Material: naive CD8+ T cells sorted from blood. In light of the paper, this sample's cell subset or site label describes: CD45RA+CCR7+. The CDR3 region: CASSETGQGNNEQFF. The sequenced DNA: TGTGCCAGCAGTGAAACGGGACAGGGGAACAATGAGCAGTTCTTC.